This T cell receptor beta chain came from a study of cytotoxic CD8 clonotypes in ibrutinib-treated CLL (dated by TCRdb to the early 2020s). The study in broad terms: In this cohort, 15 or so patients were treatment-naive and about ten were relapsed/refractory, while some 18 had unmutated IGHV. Partial responses were observed in 24 patients and complete responses in 2; after a median follow-up of roughly 72 months, remission was maintained in approximately 14 patients and progression was observed in roughly 12. Response samples were taken after a median of approximately eleven months on treatment, ranging from about 6 to 36 months. On average, each sample yielded around 230,000 productive templates and about 95,000 productive rearrangements. Of the 86 participants in the trial, approximately 26 had longitudinal samples available. Cryopreserved peripheral blood mononuclear cells were collected before treatment, at response, and at either disease progression or sustained remission.

Measured from the cysteine to the phenylalanine, the CDR3 is 16 residues long. The kept DNA is CDR3 alone, 48 bases in frame from the first base. Clipping removes 0 bases from V and 6 bases from J, with 9 as the unmatched junction base count. CDR1 and CDR2 (SGHAT, FQDESV) derive from the germline V gene (reference sequence). For this clone: Its antigen target is currently unknown. No base quality information exists; no much larger clone differs at one position.

Each clonotype received, on average, 10x coverage in deep resolution sequencing performed on a MiSeq, where the target depth lay between 1 in 1 million and 1 in 200,000 T cells. The immunoSEQ hsTCRB Kit was used to generate TCR beta libraries. The authors' analysis ran thus. ImmunoSEQ Data Assistant and ImmunoSEQ Analyzer were used for data analysis, and V, D and J genes were assigned according to IMGT definitions. Clonality, which ranges from 0 to 1, was calculated by subtracting the normalized Shannon entropy of productive rearrangement frequencies from one. Only overrepresented clonotypes making up at least 0.05% of each patient's repertoire were included in the public clonotype analysis. Roughly 13 repertoires from age-matched healthy donors, obtained from immuneACCESS, served as clonality controls. The source is immuneACCESS, and TCRdb retained only in-frame sequences with V and J called. Part of the clones is not carried over; for the studies checked, unresolved V genes explain less than half of this, and the remainder is unexplained. The DNA gave D and trimming, while V, J and clone size come from that table. Recorded for this sample are over 14,000 clones; more than 60% of them occurred a single time. 5.4% of the sample comes from the top ten.

For TCR beta library preparation, roughly 2.2 micrograms of genomic DNA was extracted from cryopreserved PBMCs. Longitudinal blood samples from CLL patients on ibrutinib monotherapy were analyzed using high-throughput TCR beta sequencing. The patients took part in an open-label, single-center phase 2 trial of ibrutinib monotherapy. General conclusions and limits of the study: Sampling times were not matched between patients in sustained remission and patients whose disease was progressing, and lymph node repertoires were not examined. Public clonotypes were rare and either contracted or stayed stable during treatment, and the rise in clonality at ibrutinib response reflected the expansion of private clonotypes. Baseline clonality exceeded that of age-matched healthy donors and correlated strongly with circulating CD8+ T-cell counts. Clonality increased at ibrutinib response, stayed stable in sustained remission, and fell back toward baseline at progression.

This receptor was identified in a human donor with chronic lymphocytic leukemia. The input for sequencing was PBMCs, taken before ibrutinib treatment. The sequence is built from TRBV11-1 and TRBJ2-5; 8 bases in the junction line up with TRBD1. The nucleotides read TGTGCCAGCAGCTTAGCGGGGGCAGGGGGCTGGAAGACCCAGTACTTC. Its coded protein is CASSLAGAGGWKTQYF.